This T cell receptor beta chain was identified during a study of shared clonotypes between healthy human individuals. The repertoire was sequenced with immunoSEQ multiplex PCR; TCRdb's copy has only in-frame clones and lacks some. Seen here are 2 million to 2.5 million clones, 80% to 95% observed once, and the top ten hold 0.37%. This sequence was found in a man younger than 35 in good health. Some clones in this sample may be carry-over from other donors' samples. The sample consisted of naive CD4+ T cells from PBMCs. The subset here: CD45RA+ positively selected.

CDR3 coding DNA: TGTGCCAGCAGCCCAGGGACAGGGGAGCAGTTCTTC. Protein sequence: CASSPGTGEQFF. This sequence joins TRBV7-6 and TRBJ2-1; the match to TRBD1 covers 9 bases. The J segment lost 10 bases and the V segment lost 5 bases, leaving 3 bases of the junction unmatched. CDR1 SGHVS and CDR2 FNYEAQ come from the germline V gene. The CDR3 has 12 residues.